This T cell receptor beta chain was recorded in a study of cytomegalovirus exposure and HLA in healthy donors. Findings and limits, study-wide: HLA-A and HLA-B allele assignments for most subjects were reportedly predicted accurately using TCR beta sequences. The study flagged about 150 TCR beta chains as cytomegalovirus-associated.

The PCR was carried out with 60 Vbeta primers and 13 Jbeta primers. In the authors' workflow: A later analysis tallied some 80 million unique TCR beta chains, some 12 million of them shared. The repertoire was sequenced with immunoSEQ multiplex PCR; TCRdb's copy has only in-frame clones and lacks some. V and J calls plus clone size are reproduced from that table; the DNA served to infer D and trimming. Seen here are 140,000 to 150,000 clones, 76% observed once, and the top ten hold approximately 2%. On this clone: The antigen is unknown.

Trimming took 6 bases from V and 5 from J; bases not matched to a gene: 9. This CDR3 has 15 residues. Germline CDR1 is MDHEN and CDR2 is SYDVKM. This sequence originates from a man between 40 and 49 years old in good health and CMV-seronegative. Sequencing input: PBMCs. J is TRBJ1-1 and V is TRBV28; 10 nucleotides agree with TRBD1. CDR3 loop: CASSSPTGGWTEAFF. The CDR3 DNA reads TGTGCCAGCAGCTCCCCGACAGGGGGCTGGACTGAAGCTTTCTTT.